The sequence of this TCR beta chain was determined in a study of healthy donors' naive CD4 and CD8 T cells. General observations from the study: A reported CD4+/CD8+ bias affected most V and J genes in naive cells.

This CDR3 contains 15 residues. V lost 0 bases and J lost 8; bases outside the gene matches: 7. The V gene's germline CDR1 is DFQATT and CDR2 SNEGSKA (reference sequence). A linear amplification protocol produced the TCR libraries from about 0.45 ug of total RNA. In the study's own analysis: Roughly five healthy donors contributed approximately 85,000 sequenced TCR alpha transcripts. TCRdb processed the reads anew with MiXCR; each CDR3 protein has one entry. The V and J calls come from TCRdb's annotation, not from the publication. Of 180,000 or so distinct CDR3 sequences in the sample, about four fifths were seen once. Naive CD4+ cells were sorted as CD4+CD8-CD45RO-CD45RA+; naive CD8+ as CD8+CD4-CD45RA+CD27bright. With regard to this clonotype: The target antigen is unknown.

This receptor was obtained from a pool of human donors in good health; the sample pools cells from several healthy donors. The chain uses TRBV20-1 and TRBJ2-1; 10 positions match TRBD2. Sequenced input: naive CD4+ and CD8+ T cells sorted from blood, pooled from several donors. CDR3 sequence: CSARDNLAGVHEQFF. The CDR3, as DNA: TGCAGTGCTAGAGATAATCTAGCGGGAGTACATGAGCAGTTCTTC.